The rows below give T cell receptor beta chains drawn from one sample of a study of shared clonotypes between healthy human individuals. Generated by immunoSEQ multiplex PCR, the TCRdb table keeps only in-frame clones and is missing some. The sample records roughly 2.2 million clones, 90% to 95% being singletons. The sample taken for sequencing was naive CD4+ T cells from PBMCs. The receptors stem from a man younger than 35 in good health. Some clones in this sample may be carry-over from other donors' samples. CDR3s include the opening cysteine and the closing phenylalanine or tryptophan. A D gene is named only where the DNA matches it firmly. Where a row states a size, it is once, few, many or the class of an expanded clone; other rows omit it.

v_gene	j_gene	abundance	d_gene	CDR3aa	CDR3nt
TRBV5-1	TRBJ2-5	NA	TRBD2	CASSFGSAGGLETQYF	TGCGCCAGCAGCTTCGGGTCCGCGGGAGGGTTAGAGACCCAGTACTTC
TRBV11-2	TRBJ2-1	NA	TRBD2	CASSFSDAGGRIEQFF	TGTGCCAGCAGCTTTTCCGATGCGGGAGGACGAATTGAGCAGTTCTTC
TRBV7-9	TRBJ2-3	NA	NA	CASSFDYRPIDTQYF	TGTGCCAGCAGCTTCGACTATCGTCCCATCGATACGCAGTATTTT
TRBV28	TRBJ1-1	few	NA	CASRGALNTEAFF	TGTGCCAGCAGGGGGGCATTGAACACTGAAGCTTTCTTT
TRBV7-8	TRBJ2-5	NA	TRBD1	CASSPRGQGLGETQYF	TGTGCCAGCAGCCCGAGGGGACAGGGGTTGGGAGAGACCCAGTACTTC
TRBV6-5	TRBJ1-1	NA	NA	CASFKHGEAFF	TGTGCCAGCTTCAAGCACGGTGAAGCTTTCTTT
TRBV20-1	TRBJ2-1	once	NA	CSSLSYNEQFF	TGCAGTAGCCTATCCTACAATGAGCAGTTCTTC
TRBV29-1	TRBJ2-2	NA	TRBD1	CSALRQGANTGELFF	TGCAGCGCCCTCCGACAGGGGGCAAACACCGGGGAGCTGTTTTTT
TRBV6-5	TRBJ1-5	NA	NA	CASRYQAVSNVQPQHF	TGTGCCAGCAGGTACCAGGCAGTGAGTAACGTACAGCCCCAGCATTTT
TRBV19	TRBJ2-5	NA	NA	CASSEGETQYF	TGTGCCAGTAGTGAGGGGGAGACCCAGTACTTC
TRBV4-2	TRBJ2-2	once	NA	CASSQDPYPTNTGELFF	TGTGCCAGCAGCCAAGACCCGTACCCGACGAACACCGGGGAGCTGTTTTTT
TRBV6-5	TRBJ2-1	once	NA	CASSYSAIARLSEQFF	TGTGCCAGCAGTTACTCGGCAATAGCTCGCTTGAGTGAGCAGTTCTTC
TRBV27	TRBJ2-2	NA	NA	CASSSTANTGELFF	TGTGCCAGCAGTTCGACAGCGAACACCGGGGAGCTGTTTTTT
TRBV19	TRBJ1-2	NA	TRBD1	CASSTRGRQNYGYTF	TGTGCCAGCTCGACCAGGGGGCGGCAGAACTATGGCTACACCTTC
TRBV30	TRBJ2-6	NA	NA	CALTLGVSGANALTF	TGTGCCTTGACTCTTGGGGTATCTGGGGCCAACGCCCTGACTTTC
TRBV7-8	TRBJ2-1	NA	NA	CASSPRTVYNEQFF	TGTGCCAGCAGCCCGCGTACGGTGTACAATGAGCAGTTCTTC
TRBV7-2	TRBJ2-7	NA	TRBD2	CASSFSGIPYEQYF	TGTGCCAGCAGCTTTAGCGGGATCCCCTACGAGCAGTACTTC
TRBV29-1	TRBJ2-3	NA	NA	CSVLGFSSATDTQYF	TGCAGCGTCCTCGGCTTCTCTAGCGCCACAGATACGCAGTATTTT
TRBV21-1	TRBJ2-5	NA	NA	CASSKWGARETQYF	TGTGCCAGCAGCAAATGGGGGGCCAGGGAGACCCAGTACTTC
TRBV10-1	TRBJ2-7	once	TRBD1	CASDPGTGSSYEQYF	TGCGCCAGCGACCCCGGGACAGGGAGCTCCTACGAGCAGTACTTC
TRBV6-5	TRBJ1-5	NA	NA	CASSRTADQPQHF	TGTGCCAGCAGTAGGACCGCCGATCAGCCCCAGCATTTT
TRBV7-9	TRBJ1-1	few	NA	CASNLWAQADTEAFF	TGTGCCAGCAATCTCTGGGCTCAGGCGGACACTGAAGCTTTCTTT
TRBV30	TRBJ2-7	NA	NA	CAWSPGNYEQYF	TGTGCCTGGAGTCCCGGCAACTACGAGCAGTACTTC
TRBV2	TRBJ1-5	NA	NA	CASSRDRNQPQHF	TGTGCCAGCAGCCGGGATCGCAATCAGCCCCAGCATTTT
TRBV15	TRBJ2-1	NA	NA	CATSREGRNEQFF	TGTGCCACCAGCAGAGAGGGGCGCAATGAGCAGTTCTTC
TRBV10-2	TRBJ2-7	NA	TRBD2	CASRGLADSYEQYF	TGCGCCAGCAGGGGACTAGCGGACTCCTACGAGCAGTACTTC
TRBV19	TRBJ2-2	once	NA	CASSTQGIYGELFF	TGTGCCAGTAGTACCCAAGGGATTTACGGGGAGCTGTTTTTT
TRBV5-4	TRBJ1-3	once	NA	CASSLAPDSGNTIYF	TGTGCCAGCAGCTTGGCCCCCGACTCTGGAAACACCATATATTTT
TRBV6-1	TRBJ2-7	NA	TRBD2	CASLRASGPSYEQYF	TGTGCCTCATTAAGGGCTAGCGGGCCCTCCTACGAGCAGTACTTC
TRBV6-1	TRBJ1-5	NA	NA	CASSRDQPQHF	TGTGCCAGCAGTCGTGATCAGCCCCAGCATTTT
TRBV12-5	TRBJ2-1	NA	NA	CASQGYNEQFF	TGTGCTAGTCAAGGTTACAATGAGCAGTTCTTC
TRBV7-2	TRBJ1-5	NA	NA	CASSLVHVSFISQPQHF	TGTGCCAGCAGCTTAGTTCATGTCAGCTTTATCAGTCAGCCCCAGCATTTT
TRBV7-9	TRBJ2-3	NA	TRBD2	CASSPTSATDTQYF	TGTGCCAGCAGCCCGACTAGCGCGACAGATACGCAGTATTTT
TRBV7-2	TRBJ2-3	NA	NA	CASSLAGLTDTQYF	TGTGCCAGCAGCTTAGCGGGGCTCACAGATACGCAGTATTTT
TRBV15	TRBJ2-1	NA	NA	CATSRDSGNEQFF	TGTGCCACCAGCAGAGATAGTGGCAATGAGCAGTTCTTC
TRBV6-6	TRBJ2-3	NA	NA	CASSLTVFTDTQYF	TGTGCCAGCAGCCTGACAGTTTTCACAGATACGCAGTATTTT
TRBV6-5	TRBJ2-2	NA	TRBD2	CASSERGRTGELFF	TGTGCCAGCAGTGAGCGCGGGAGAACCGGGGAGCTGTTTTTT
TRBV2	TRBJ2-5	NA	TRBD2	CASSESSGRAGEETQYF	TGTGCCAGCAGTGAGTCTAGCGGGAGGGCCGGGGAGGAGACCCAGTACTTC
TRBV9	TRBJ1-3	NA	NA	CASSVAGGAAGNTIYF	TGTGCCAGCAGCGTAGCCGGGGGCGCCGCGGGAAACACCATATATTTT
TRBV11-3	TRBJ2-2	NA	TRBD2	CASSPSSGSSGELFF	TGTGCCAGCAGCCCGAGTAGCGGGTCGTCCGGGGAGCTGTTTTTT
TRBV6-5	TRBJ2-1	NA	NA	CASSYGGSPNEQFF	TGTGCCAGCAGTTACGGCGGGTCGCCCAATGAGCAGTTCTTC
TRBV5-6	TRBJ2-3	NA	NA	CASSLRRSYTDTQYF	TGTGCCAGCAGCTTAAGGCGCTCCTACACAGATACGCAGTATTTT
TRBV7-3	TRBJ2-3	NA	TRBD2	CASSTSGSTDTQYF	TGTGCCAGCAGCACTAGCGGGAGCACAGATACGCAGTATTTT
TRBV28	TRBJ2-2	once	TRBD2	CAILAGVANTGELFF	TGTGCCATACTAGCGGGAGTGGCGAACACCGGGGAGCTGTTTTTT
TRBV2	TRBJ2-7	once	TRBD2	CASERGASGYYEQYF	TGTGCCAGCGAGAGGGGGGCTAGCGGGTACTACGAGCAGTACTTC
TRBV5-1	TRBJ1-1	NA	TRBD1	CASSSFDRENTEAFF	TGCGCCAGCAGCTCCTTCGACAGGGAGAACACTGAAGCTTTCTTT
TRBV7-8	TRBJ2-1	NA	TRBD2	CASSLFRLAVNNEQFF	TGTGCCAGCAGCCTATTCAGGCTAGCGGTCAACAATGAGCAGTTCTTC
TRBV5-4	TRBJ1-2	NA	NA	CASSSAVGPTNYGYTF	TGTGCCAGCAGCTCCGCCGTTGGGCCTACTAACTATGGCTACACCTTC
TRBV11-2	TRBJ1-2	NA	TRBD1	CASSSPGQGAGGYTF	TGTGCCAGCAGCTCCCCGGGACAGGGGGCGGGGGGCTACACCTTC
TRBV28	TRBJ1-1	NA	NA	CASGGTMNTEAFF	TGTGCCAGCGGGGGGACGATGAACACTGAAGCTTTCTTT
TRBV10-3	TRBJ1-4	NA	TRBD1	CAISEGQGLTGNEKLFF	TGTGCCATCAGCGAGGGACAGGGATTGACGGGGAATGAAAAACTGTTTTTT
TRBV28	TRBJ2-5	NA	NA	CASRPTGRGETQYF	TGTGCCAGCAGACCCACAGGGAGGGGAGAGACCCAGTACTTC
TRBV5-1	TRBJ2-1	NA	TRBD2	CASSPTTSGSMQFF	TGCGCCAGCAGCCCAACCACTAGCGGGAGCATGCAGTTCTTC
TRBV5-1	TRBJ2-3	NA	NA	CASSSGHTDTQYF	TGCGCCAGCAGTAGCGGTCACACAGATACGCAGTATTTT
TRBV18	TRBJ2-1	NA	TRBD2	CASSGTSHYNEQFF	TGTGCCAGTTCCGGGACTAGCCATTACAATGAGCAGTTCTTC